This TCR beta chain was observed in a study of T-cell memory formation after mild COVID-19. A single record per CDR3 protein comes from TCRdb applying MiXCR to the 5' RACE reads. Of some 210,000 distinct CDR3 sequences listed, about 18% are singletons. This clonotype came up a few times. V was pared by 5 bases and J by 4 bases, with 19 bases between. The CDR3 is 16 residues long. CDR1 is MNHEY and CDR2 is SMNVEV in the germline V gene (reference sequence). The sample taken for sequencing was PBMCs or a T cell subset sorted from them (not recorded which). The TCR was taken from an adult woman who had mild COVID-19 (a few samples of this study predate the infection). Cell type and time point are not known. The chain uses TRBV27 and TRBJ2-3; a possible D gene is TRBD2 (5 bases). DNA for the CDR3: TGTGCCAGCAGTCCCACCCCGTTAGCGAGGCCAGATACGCAGTATTTT. Its translation is CASSPTPLARPDTQYF.